A selection of T cell receptor beta chains follows, all from one sample in a study of blood T cell repertoires in COVID-19. The protocol was immunoSEQ multiplex PCR, while the TCRdb copy is restricted to in-frame clones and leaves out a portion. Of over 200,000 clones in the sample, more than 75% were seen once. Material for sequencing was peripheral blood. The source of these receptors is a man aged 55 to 70 who had recovered from COVID-19. CDR3s include the opening cysteine and the closing phenylalanine or tryptophan. A D gene is named only where the DNA matches it firmly. Size values are once, few and many counts, or a class for expanded clones, and some rows have none.

D gene	V gene	J gene	clone size	CDR3 protein	CDR3 DNA
TRBD1	TRBV6-1	TRBJ2-3	-	CASSEVGGTGPDTQYF	TGTGCCAGCAGTGAAGTGGGCGGGACAGGGCCAGATACGCAGTATTTT
TRBD2	TRBV6-1	TRBJ2-7	-	CASSEPGLAGRSEQYF	TGTGCCAGCAGTGAGCCGGGACTAGCGGGCCGGAGCGAGCAGTACTTC
TRBD2	TRBV3-1/TRBV3-2	TRBJ2-2	-	CASTWTSGRVRTGELFF	TGTGCCAGCACCTGGACTAGCGGGAGGGTTAGAACCGGGGAGCTGTTTTTT
-	TRBV11-2	TRBJ2-5	-	CASSLVGETQYF	TGTGCCAGCAGCTTGGTCGGGGAGACCCAGTACTTC
TRBD1	TRBV4-1	TRBJ1-1	-	CASSQQMGAGGSPNTEAFF	TGCGCCAGCAGCCAACAAATGGGGGCAGGGGGTTCTCCGAACACTGAAGCTTTCTTT
TRBD1	TRBV29-1	TRBJ2-5	once	CSGDRPDETQYF	TGCAGCGGGGACAGACCGGACGAGACCCAGTACTTC
-	TRBV3-1/TRBV3-2	TRBJ1-6	-	CASSQHSGSSYNSPLHF	TGTGCCAGCAGCCAACACTCAGGCAGCTCCTATAATTCACCCCTCCACTTT
TRBD1	TRBV7-6	TRBJ2-3	-	CASSPTGDTQYF	TGTGCCAGCAGCCCGACAGGGGATACGCAGTATTTT
-	TRBV24-1	TRBJ2-5	-	CATSQQQETQYF	TGTGCCACCAGTCAACAGCAAGAGACCCAGTACTTC
-	TRBV9	TRBJ2-2	-	CASSGASGTGELFF	TGTGCCAGCAGCGGGGCCAGCGGCACCGGGGAGCTGTTTTTT
TRBD2	TRBV19	TRBJ2-1	-	CASSTQGGGLAIGEQFF	TGTGCCAGTAGTACACAAGGAGGGGGACTAGCGATCGGTGAGCAGTTCTTC
TRBD1	TRBV15	TRBJ1-5	-	CATSSGQGGQPQHF	TGTGCCACCAGCAGTGGACAGGGAGGCCAGCCCCAGCATTTT
TRBD2	TRBV18	TRBJ2-3	-	CASSPASGRATDTQYF	TGTGCCAGCTCACCTGCTAGCGGGAGGGCCACAGATACGCAGTATTTT
-	TRBV11-2	TRBJ2-7	-	CASSRADSMFEQYF	TGTGCCAGCAGCCGGGCGGACAGTATGTTCGAGCAGTACTTC
-	TRBV27	TRBJ2-1	-	CASSFLLANEQFF	TGTGCCAGCAGTTTTCTACTAGCCAATGAGCAGTTCTTC